This T cell receptor beta chain stems from a study of monozygotic twins with inflammatory bowel disease. Overall study results and limits: No one strong IBD-associated signal or clonotype was supported.

A note on this clonotype: Its antigen is undetermined.

The germline V gene encodes CDR1 DFQATT and CDR2 SNEGSKA (reference sequence). This CDR3 has 13 residues. Researchers used approximately 3,800 ng of total RNA for each TCR library. Eight cDNA synthesis reactions were run for every sample. PCR of TCRalpha and TCRbeta cDNA was nested, with two rounds of approximately 17 and 9 cycles. TCRdb re-called the 5' RACE reads; one entry per CDR3 protein, DNA not given. Recorded here are about 300,000 distinct CDR3 sequences; the top ten clones represent less than 6.5%. Sequencing was carried out using blood. This chain connects TRBV20-1 to TRBJ1-1; the D gene TCRdb calls, TRBD1, cannot be checked with no DNA. This TCR derives from a human donor with ulcerative colitis or Crohn's disease, or a healthy co-twin of an affected twin (not recorded which). CDR3 residues: CSVIPGQGTEAFF.